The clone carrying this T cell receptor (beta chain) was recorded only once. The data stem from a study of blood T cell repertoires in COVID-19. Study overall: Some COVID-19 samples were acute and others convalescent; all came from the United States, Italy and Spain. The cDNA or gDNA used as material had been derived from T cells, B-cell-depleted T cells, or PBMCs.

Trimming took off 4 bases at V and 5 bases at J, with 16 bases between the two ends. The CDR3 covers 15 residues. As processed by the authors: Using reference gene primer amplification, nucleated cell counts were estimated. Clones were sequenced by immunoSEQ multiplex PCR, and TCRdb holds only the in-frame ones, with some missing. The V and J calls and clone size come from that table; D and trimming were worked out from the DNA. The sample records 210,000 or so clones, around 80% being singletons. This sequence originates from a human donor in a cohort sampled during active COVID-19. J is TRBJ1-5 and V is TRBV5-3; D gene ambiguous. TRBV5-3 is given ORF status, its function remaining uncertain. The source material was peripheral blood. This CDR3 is CARSMTGRVDQPQHF. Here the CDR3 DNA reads TGTGCCAGAAGCATGACGGGGAGGGTTGATCAGCCCCAGCATTTT.